This T cell receptor (beta chain) stems from a study of blood T cell repertoires in COVID-19. At the level of the study: Donors in the United States, Italy and Spain gave samples during acute or convalescent COVID-19.

As handled by the study authors: It was from reference gene primer amplification that nucleated cell counts were estimated. TCRdb's table, derived via immunoSEQ multiplex PCR, lists solely in-frame clones and lacks some. V, J and clone size are taken as reported in that table, and D and trimming were inferred from the DNA itself. The sample lists about 83,000 clones; 70% to 90% were seen once. There are 15 residues in the CDR3. The trim removed 1 base at V and 5 bases at J, leaving 4 bases unmatched. In germline, CDR1 is LGHDT, CDR2 YNNKEL (reference sequence). This receptor was taken from a woman of 80 years or more in a cohort sampled during active or convalescent COVID-19. This chain uses TRBV3-1 (or the pseudogene TRBV3-2) with TRBJ2-3; 9 positions match TRBD1. The specimen was peripheral blood. The chain's CDR3 is CASSQGTGVGDTQYF. For the CDR3, the DNA is TGTGCCAGCAGCCAAGGGACAGGGGTGGGAGATACGCAGTATTTT.